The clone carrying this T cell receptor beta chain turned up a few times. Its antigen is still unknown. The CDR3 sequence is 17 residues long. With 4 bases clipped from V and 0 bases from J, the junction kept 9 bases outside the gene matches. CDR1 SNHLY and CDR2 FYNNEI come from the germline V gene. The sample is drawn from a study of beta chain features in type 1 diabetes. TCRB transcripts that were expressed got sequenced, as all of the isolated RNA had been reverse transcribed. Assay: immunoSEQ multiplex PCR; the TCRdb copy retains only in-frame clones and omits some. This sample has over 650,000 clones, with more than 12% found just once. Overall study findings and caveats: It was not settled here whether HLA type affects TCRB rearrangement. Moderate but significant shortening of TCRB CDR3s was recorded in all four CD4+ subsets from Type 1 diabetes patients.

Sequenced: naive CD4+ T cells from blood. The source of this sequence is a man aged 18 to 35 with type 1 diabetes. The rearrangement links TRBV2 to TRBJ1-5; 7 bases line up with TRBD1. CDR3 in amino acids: CASSGGGQTYSNQPQHF. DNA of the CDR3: TGTGCCAGCAGTGGGGGGGGACAGACTTATAGCAATCAGCCCCAGCATTTT.